Listed below are T cell receptor beta chains from one sample, sequenced in a study of control samples from healthy donors and cancer patients. Method: immunoSEQ multiplex PCR; TCRdb's copy keeps in-frame clones and lacks some. Of 70,000 to 95,000 clones in the sample, approximately 93% were seen once. What was sequenced was blood. The receptors stem from a woman aged 25 to 39 in good health. Each CDR3 is given with its conserved first and last residue. Each record gives: D gene, V gene, clone size, J gene, CDR3 DNA, CDR3 protein. The D gene is left open where the match is weak. Only part of the rows carry a size: once, few, many, or a class if the clone is expanded.

NA,TRBV6-6,NA,TRBJ1-6,TGTGCCAGCAGTCAGGCGGGGGAGAATTCACCCCTCCACTTT,CASSQAGENSPLHF
TRBD1,TRBV2,NA,TRBJ1-1,TGTGCCAAGGAGGGACAGGTCGGCACTGAAGCTTTCTTT,CAKEGQVGTEAFF
NA,TRBV28,NA,TRBJ1-6,TGTGCCAGCAGTTTCATCCAGGTATATTCACCCCTCCACTTT,CASSFIQVYSPLHF
NA,TRBV9,NA,TRBJ2-5,TGTGCCAGCAGCGTCAAGGGGGGCCAAGAGACCCAGTACTTC,CASSVKGGQETQYF
NA,TRBV5-8,NA,TRBJ1-5,TGTGCCAGCATCCCTTGGGAGGGAACGTACCAGCCCCAGCATTTT,CASIPWEGTYQPQHF
NA,TRBV13,NA,TRBJ1-5,TGTGCCAGCAGCTTAGGCGCCCAGGGAAGGAATCAGCCCCAGCATTTT,CASSLGAQGRNQPQHF
TRBD2,TRBV23-1,NA,TRBJ2-2,TGCGCCAGCAGTCAATCCCGGGGGGGGCAAGACACCGGGGAGCTGTTTTTT,CASSQSRGGQDTGELFF
NA,TRBV6-5,once,TRBJ2-5,TGTGCCAGCCGAGGAGGGGTTGAACAAGAGACCCAGTACTTC,CASRGGVEQETQYF
NA,TRBV19,once,TRBJ1-4,TGTGCCAGTAGTATAACAGGGATGGATGAAAAACTGTTTTTT,CASSITGMDEKLFF
NA,TRBV15,NA,TRBJ1-1,TGTGCCACCAGCAGAGATCCGGTGAGCACTGAAGCTTTCTTT,CATSRDPVSTEAFF
NA,TRBV6-6,NA,TRBJ1-4,TGTGCCAGCAGTCCAGAGAGTGCAACTAATGAAAAACTGTTTTTT,CASSPESATNEKLFF
NA,TRBV18,NA,TRBJ2-1,TGTGCCAGCTCCTTGCGGTCGCTCAACTCCTACAATGAGCAGTTCTTC,CASSLRSLNSYNEQFF
NA,TRBV6-5,NA,TRBJ1-5,TGTGCCAGCAATCAGGCTGGAGGAAATCAGCCCCAGCATTTT,CASNQAGGNQPQHF
NA,TRBV7-9,NA,TRBJ1-4,TGTGCCAGCAGCTTATGGGGGGAGTCTAATGAAAAACTGTTTTTT,CASSLWGESNEKLFF
NA,TRBV24-1,NA,TRBJ1-5,TGTGCCACCAGTGACTCGGAGGGGCGGAATAGCAATCAGCCCCAGCATTTT,CATSDSEGRNSNQPQHF